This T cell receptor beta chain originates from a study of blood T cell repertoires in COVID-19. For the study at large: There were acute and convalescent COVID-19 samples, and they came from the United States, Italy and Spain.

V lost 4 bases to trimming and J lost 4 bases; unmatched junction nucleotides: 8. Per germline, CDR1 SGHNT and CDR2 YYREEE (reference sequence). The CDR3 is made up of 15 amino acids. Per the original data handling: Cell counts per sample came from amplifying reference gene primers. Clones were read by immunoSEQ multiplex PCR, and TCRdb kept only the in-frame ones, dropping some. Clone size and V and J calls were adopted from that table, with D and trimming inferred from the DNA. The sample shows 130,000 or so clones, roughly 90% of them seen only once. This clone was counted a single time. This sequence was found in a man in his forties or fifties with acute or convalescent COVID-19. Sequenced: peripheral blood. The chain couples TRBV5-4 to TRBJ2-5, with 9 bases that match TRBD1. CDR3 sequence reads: CASSPETGGRETQYF. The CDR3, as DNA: TGTGCCAGCAGCCCCGAAACAGGGGGCAGAGAGACCCAGTACTTC.